Listed here are 25 T cell receptor beta chains from one sample, sequenced in a study of blood T cells in healthy people across ages. A second roughly 7 to 11 cycle PCR used barcoded and J-beta primers. TCRdb fed the 5' RACE reads into MiXCR, producing one record per CDR3 protein. Of some 1,800,000 distinct CDR3 sequences in the sample, about two fifths were seen once. The specimen was blood. These receptors were taken from a human donor in good health.

This clonotype has a handful of counts. This chain uses TRBV20-1 with TRBJ2-1, with 8 positions matching TRBD1. After removal of 0 bases from V and 4 bases from J, the junction contained 5 bases not matched to a gene. Per germline, CDR1 DFQATT and CDR2 SNEGSKA (reference sequence). This CDR3 region has 15 residues. This CDR3 is CSARDRTGIYNEQFF. The CDR3 DNA is TGCAGTGCTAGAGACCGGACAGGGATATACAATGAGCAGTTCTTC.

The chain joins TRBV20-1 to TRBJ1-5; D call uncertain. Germline-derived CDR1 and CDR2 are DFQATT and SNEGSKA (reference sequence). This CDR3 has 15 amino acids. Trimming stripped 0 bases from V and 5 bases from J, with 14 bases between. CDR3 sequence reads: CSAREETGYDQPQHF. The DNA for the CDR3 is TGCAGTGCTAGAGAAGAGACGGGTTATGATCAGCCCCAGCATTTT.

This chain links TRBV29-1 with TRBJ1-1; TRBD1 might be the D (6 bases). The ends were cut back, 6 bases at V and 7 bases at J, with 18 bases in the middle. Per the germline V gene, CDR1 is SQVTM and CDR2 is ANQGSEA. The CDR3 has 13 residues. CDR3 amino acids: CSVNPMGAGEAFF. For the CDR3, the DNA is TGCAGCGTGAACCCCATGGGGGCTGGTGAAGCTTTCTTT.

The rearrangement uses TRBV6-2 or TRBV6-3 and TRBJ1-1, with a weak D call TRBD1 (5 bases). CDR3 length: 14 amino acids. Germline CDR1 and CDR2: MNHEY and SVGEGT. V was pared by 7 bases and J by 3 bases, with 15 bases between. The CDR3 bases are TGTGCCAGCACGCTCGGAGGGGTAGACACTGAAGCTTTCTTT. The encoded protein is CASTLGGVDTEAFF.

On this clonotype: The junction departs from the called germline gene at one end, perhaps through a read error. The CDR3 sequence: CSTRLAGGDTQYF. The CDR3 DNA reads as TGCAGTACTAGACTAGCGGGGGGGGATACGCAGTATTTT. The chain links TRBV20-1 to TRBJ2-3, with 14 bases matching TRBD2. The CDR3 loop spans 13 amino acids. Germline V gives CDR1 DFQATT, CDR2 SNEGSKA (reference sequence).

The V gene is TRBV28, the J gene TRBJ1-2; D is possibly TRBD1 (5 bases). The germline V gene has CDR1 MDHEN and CDR2 SYDVKM. Trimming cost V 8 bases and J 2 bases, with 12 bases left between them. The CDR3 runs 13 residues. CDR3 DNA sequence: TGTGCCAGCCTGGACACAAAGAACTATGGCTACACCTTC. It is translated as CASLDTKNYGYTF.

This clonotype was seen only a few times. This chain joins TRBV7-2 and TRBJ1-1, with D possibly matching TRBD1 (5 bases). V gave up 5 bases and J gave up 5 bases, with 12 bases separating them. The germline V gene encodes CDR1 SGHTA and CDR2 FQGNSA. The CDR3 is 13 amino acids. Here the CDR3 DNA reads TGTGCCAGCAGCCAGACAGAGGGGACTGAAGCTTTCTTT. This codes for CASSQTEGTEAFF.

V and J are TRBV12-3 or TRBV12-4 and TRBJ2-5, with 15 bases matching TRBD2. V shed 3 bases and J 4 bases; nucleotides not matched to a gene: 12. CDR3 length equals 19 residues. CDR3 loop: CASSFWGRGLAGGRETQYF. The CDR3 bases are TGTGCCAGCAGTTTTTGGGGGCGAGGACTAGCGGGGGGGCGAGAGACCCAGTACTTC.

A note on this clonotype: Germline and junction disagree at one end, which may indicate a read error. The chain joins TRBV7-9 to TRBJ1-5; D call uncertain. The CDR3 loop spans 13 amino acids. Germline-derived CDR1 and CDR2 are SEHNR and FQNEAQ (reference sequence). The CDR3 DNA reads TGTGCCGGCAGCGCTAGAGGAAATCAGCCCCAGCATTTT. Residues: CAGSARGNQPQHF. Complete variable domain (other parts from reference TRBV7-9 and TRBJ1-5): DTGVSQNPRHKITKRGQNVTFRCDPISEHNRLYWYRQTLGQGPEFLTYFQNEAQLEKSRLLSDRFSAERPKGSFSTLEIQRTEQGDSAMYLCAGSARGNQPQHFGDGTRLSIL.

J is TRBJ1-5 and V is TRBV20-1; TRBD1 might be the D (5 bases). V lost 7 bases and J 6 bases, leaving 16 bases between the germline ends. There are 13 residues in the CDR3. The germline V gene encodes CDR1 DFQATT and CDR2 SNEGSKA (reference sequence). As DNA, the CDR3 is TGCAGTGTGGGGCAGGGTGCAAGTCAGCCCCAGCATTTT. Its translation: CSVGQGASQPQHF.

This chain connects TRBV5-1 to TRBJ2-3; 9 nucleotides line up with TRBD1. The germline CDR1 and CDR2 sequences are SGHRS and YFSETQ. The CDR3 loop spans 16 amino acids. V shed 1 base and J 4 bases; nucleotides not matched to a gene: 7. CDR3 in amino acids: CASSLMGQGAADTQYF. CDR3 DNA: TGCGCCAGCAGCTTGATGGGACAGGGAGCGGCAGATACGCAGTATTTT.

This chain connects TRBV7-2 to TRBJ2-7, with 7 positions matching TRBD2. Germline assignment: CDR1 SGHTA and CDR2 FQGNSA. Unmatched junction bases numbered 3, after V lost 0 bases and J lost 4 bases. This CDR3 is built from 14 residues. In DNA form, the CDR3 reads TGTGCCAGCAGCTTAGCTCCTAGCGGTTACGAGCAGTACTTC. Its protein product is CASSLAPSGYEQYF. The full variable domain, in which reference TRBV7-2 and TRBJ2-7 provide the parts outside the CDR3, is GAGVSQSPSNKVTEKGKDVELRCDPISGHTALYWYRQSLGQGLEFLIYFQGNSAPDKSGLPSDRFSAERTGGSVSTLTIQRTQQEDSAVYLCASSLAPSGYEQYFGPGTRLTVT.

A few counts support this clonotype. The chain uses TRBV2 and TRBJ1-4; 8 positions match TRBD1. Germline CDR1 is SNHLY and CDR2 is FYNNEI. V was clipped by 1 base and J by 7 bases; unmatched bases: 8. The CDR3 length is 16 residues. CDR3: CASSEGRAGGSEKLFF. Here the CDR3 DNA reads TGTGCCAGCAGTGAAGGCCGTGCAGGGGGCAGTGAAAAACTGTTTTTT.

The gene calls are TRBV29-1 and TRBJ2-5; TRBD1 might be the D (7 bases). This CDR3 region has 13 residues. The V and J ends lost 4 bases and 5 bases respectively, with 14 bases between them. Germline V gene lookup returns CDR1 SQVTM and CDR2 ANQGSEA. CDR3 region: CSVAAGGRETQYF. Here the CDR3 DNA reads TGCAGCGTTGCAGCAGGGGGGCGGGAGACCCAGTACTTC. The full variable domain, rest sourced from reference TRBV29-1 and TRBJ2-5, is SAVISQKPSRDICQRGTSLTIQCQVDSQVTMMFWYRQQPGQSLTLIATANQGSEATYESGFVIDKFPISRPNLTFSTLTVSNMSPEDSSIYLCSVAAGGRETQYFGPGTRLLVL.

V gene TRBV6-5 combines with J gene TRBJ1-2; D may be TRBD1 (5 bases). Germline values: CDR1 MNHEY, CDR2 SVGAGI. CDR3 length: 14 amino acids. V was clipped by 2 bases and J by 7 bases, with 14 bases between them. In nucleotides, the CDR3 is TGTGCCAGCAGTTACGGGCAGGGCGGTCCTGGCTACACCTTC. Its translation: CASSYGQGGPGYTF.

This clonotype has just a few counts. The V call is TRBV27, the J call TRBJ2-1; TRBD1 matches at 7 bases. Germline V gives CDR1 MNHEY, CDR2 SMNVEV (reference sequence). The CDR3 loop spans 14 amino acids. V shed 6 bases, J shed 5 bases, and the junction held 7 bases outside the gene matches. This CDR3 reads CASRFGDRNNEQFF. For the CDR3, the DNA is TGTGCCAGCAGATTTGGGGACAGAAACAATGAGCAGTTCTTC.

The gene calls are TRBV28 and TRBJ2-7; possibly TRBD1 for D (5 bases). The DNA end favors TRBJ2-5, so the J call may be wrong. The CDR3 totals 17 residues. CDR1 and CDR2 from the germline V gene are MDHEN and SYDVKM. The CDR3 here is CASSLRPRQLKLRTQYF. The CDR3 nucleotides are TGTGCCAGCAGTTTACGGCCGCGACAGCTTAAACTTCGGACCCAGTACTTC.

J is TRBJ2-7 and V is TRBV11-3, with 13 bases aligning to TRBD2. The V gene's germline CDR1 is SGHNT and CDR2 YENEEA. V was clipped by 5 bases and J by 6 bases; unmatched bases: 4. The CDR3 is 14 residues long. The chain's CDR3 is CASSRTSGGREQYF. CDR3 coding DNA: TGTGCCAGCAGCCGGACTAGCGGGGGCCGCGAGCAGTACTTC.

In nucleotides, the CDR3 is TGTGCCAGCAGCCCCCGGGGAGGGCTCAAAGGCTACACCTTC. This codes for CASSPRGGLKGYTF. This rearrangement joins TRBV3-1 to TRBJ1-2, with D unclear. V lost 4 bases and J 8 bases, leaving 17 bases between the germline ends. Germline V gene sequence: CDR1 LGHDT, CDR2 YNNKEL (reference sequence). The CDR3 is made up of 14 amino acids.

This clonotype came up a few times. This chain links TRBV12-3 or TRBV12-4 with TRBJ2-5; 10 bases fit TRBD2. V was pared by 7 bases and J by 3 bases, with 8 bases of the junction left unmatched. CDR3 length equals 15 residues. Here the CDR3 reads CASKDSGGKEETQYF. The DNA of the CDR3 is TGTGCCAGCAAGGATAGCGGGGGGAAGGAAGAGACCCAGTACTTC.

The sample holds a few counts of this clonotype. V usage is TRBV28 and J usage is TRBJ2-1; 7 bases agree with TRBD1. Germline assignment: CDR1 MDHEN and CDR2 SYDVKM. With 3 bases clipped from V and 4 bases from J, the junction kept 6 bases outside the gene matches. The CDR3 has 15 amino acids. The CDR3: CASSFRQGFYNEQFF. CDR3 in DNA: TGTGCCAGCAGTTTCCGACAGGGTTTTTACAATGAGCAGTTCTTC.

This rearrangement joins TRBV7-3 to TRBJ2-1, with 7 positions matching TRBD2. The length of the CDR3 is 17 residues. Trimming cost V 1 base and J 2 bases; bases outside gene matches: 8. Germline CDR1 reads SGHTA; CDR2 reads FQGTGA. DNA of the CDR3: TGTGCCAGCAGCTTAAATGGCGCGGGGGTTACCTACAATGAGCAGTTCTTC. It yields the protein CASSLNGAGVTYNEQFF.

V gene TRBV20-1 combines with J gene TRBJ2-1, with TRBD2 matching 8 bases. Per the germline V gene, CDR1 is DFQATT and CDR2 is SNEGSKA (reference sequence). This CDR3 has 15 amino acids. Losses at the gene ends were 1 base for V and 2 bases for J; bases not matched to a gene: 4. The CDR3 bases are TGCAGTGCTAGAGGACCGGGACTAGCCTACAATGAGCAGTTCTTC. It specifies CSARGPGLAYNEQFF.

The chain carries TRBV7-9 and TRBJ1-2; D might be TRBD1 (5 bases). The V gene lost 4 bases and the J gene lost 8 bases, with 17 bases spanning the gap. This CDR3 has 14 residues. Germline V gene lookup returns CDR1 SEHNR and CDR2 FQNEAQ (reference sequence). CDR3 sequence: CASSSTVSVWGYTF. CDR3 DNA: TGTGCCAGCAGCTCGACAGTGTCCGTATGGGGCTACACCTTC.

The V and J genes are TRBV15 and TRBJ1-5, with D unresolved. Germline V CDR1 and CDR2: LNHNV, YYDKDF (reference sequence). The CDR3 length is 12 residues. Trimming removed 4 bases from V and 4 bases from J, with 5 bases in between. CDR3 sequence: CATSIFNQPQHF. For the CDR3, the DNA is TGTGCCACCAGCATCTTTAATCAGCCCCAGCATTTT.